A single sample is the source of the 20 T cell receptor beta chains below, sequenced in a study of cytomegalovirus exposure and HLA in healthy donors. PCR employed 60 Vbeta and 13 Jbeta primers. The repertoire was sequenced with immunoSEQ multiplex PCR; TCRdb's copy has only in-frame clones and lacks some. Found here are about 110,000 clones, 75% of them singletons; the top ten hold more than 2.5%. The sequencing sample was made of PBMCs. The receptor set was obtained from a male donor in good health and CMV-seropositive.

This clone was detected a few times. The CDR3: CASSLGRRGAYEQYF. The CDR3 DNA sequence: TGTGCCAGCAGTTTGGGCCGGAGGGGAGCCTACGAGCAGTACTTC. This chain links TRBV28 with TRBJ2-7; D might be TRBD2 (6 bases). Per the germline V gene, CDR1 is MDHEN and CDR2 is SYDVKM. The CDR3 covers 15 residues. V was pared by 3 bases and J by 2 bases, with 14 bases between.

Only one count was recorded for this clone. This chain uses TRBV20-1 with TRBJ1-1; the D is unclear. The CDR3 consists of 11 residues. Trimming removed 1 base at V and 12 bases at J, with 12 bases between. CDR1 DFQATT and CDR2 SNEGSKA come from the germline V gene (reference sequence). The CDR3 sequence is CSARASHDSFF. The CDR3 DNA sequence: TGCAGTGCTAGAGCTTCGCACGACTCTTTCTTT.

The gene calls are TRBV5-4 and TRBJ1-4; a weak D match, TRBD1 (6 bases). Germline values: CDR1 SGHNT, CDR2 YYREEE (reference sequence). There are 14 residues in the CDR3. Trimming took off 4 bases at V and 7 bases at J, with 14 bases between the two ends. The CDR3 bases are TGTGCCAGCAGCCCAGGGAGGGGGAGTGAAAAACTGTTTTTT. Its protein is CASSPGRGSEKLFF.

The J gene is TRBJ2-1, the V gene TRBV2; TRBD2 might be the D (5 bases). Germline V lookup: CDR1 SNHLY, CDR2 FYNNEI. CDR3 length equals 13 residues. Trimming left V 6 bases short and J 2 bases short, with 8 bases between. The CDR3 here is CASSNGAYNEQFF. In DNA form, the CDR3 reads TGTGCCAGCAGCAACGGGGCCTACAATGAGCAGTTCTTC.

The rearrangement links TRBV7-2 to TRBJ2-5; 7 bases align to TRBD2. The DNA end is more similar to TRBJ2-7, so the J call may be wrong. The CDR3 runs to 13 residues. Germline CDR1 and CDR2: SGHTA and FQGNSA. The CDR3 DNA reads as TGTGCCAGCAGCTTAGCGGGAGGGTTCGAGCAGTACTTC. Translated, it gives CASSLAGGFEQYF.

The chain couples TRBV19 to TRBJ1-1; D is unresolved. This CDR3 region has 15 residues. Trimming pared 1 base from V and 6 bases from J, leaving 15 bases between. Germline CDR1 is LNHDA and CDR2 is SQIVND (reference sequence). The CDR3 reads CASSIGGGIIPEAFF. The CDR3 bases are TGTGCCAGTAGTATAGGAGGAGGGATAATACCTGAAGCTTTCTTT.

This clone was detected only a few times. The chain carries TRBV28 and TRBJ2-2; 9 bases fit TRBD1. Germline CDR1 reads MDHEN; CDR2 reads SYDVKM. With 3 bases clipped from V and 7 bases from J, the junction kept 9 bases outside the gene matches. The CDR3 extends over 16 amino acids. The CDR3 sequence: CASSFPGQGTVGELFF. The CDR3 nucleotides are TGTGCCAGCAGTTTCCCAGGACAGGGGACGGTCGGGGAGCTGTTTTTT. Full variable domain (missing parts from reference TRBV28 and TRBJ2-2): DVKVTQSSRYLVKRTGEKVFLECVQDMDHENMFWYRQDPGLGLRLIYFSYDVKMKEKGDIPEGYSVSREKKERFSLILESASTNQTSMYLCASSFPGQGTVGELFFGEGSRLTVL.

This chain uses TRBV7-9 with TRBJ2-1, with a weak D call TRBD2 (5 bases). V gave up 2 bases and J gave up 8 bases, with 16 bases separating them. This CDR3 comprises 15 residues. Germline V gene sequence: CDR1 SEHNR, CDR2 FQNEAQ (reference sequence). For the CDR3, the DNA is TGTGCCAGCAGCTTAAGGACTCCCAGAGTCGATGAGCAGTTCTTC. This translates into CASSLRTPRVDEQFF.

V gene TRBV7-3 combines with J gene TRBJ2-7; 11 nucleotides match TRBD1. V gave up 1 base and J gave up 6 bases; unmatched junction bases: 5. CDR1 SGHTA and CDR2 FQGTGA come from the germline V gene. The CDR3 extends over 15 amino acids. CDR3 amino acids: CASSLITGTGGEQYF. The DNA of the CDR3 is TGTGCCAGCAGCTTAATTACCGGGACAGGGGGCGAGCAGTACTTC.

V usage is TRBV11-3 and J usage is TRBJ2-2, with D perhaps matching TRBD1 (6 bases). The CDR3 is 15 amino acids. V lost 6 bases, J lost 6 bases, and 17 bases lay in between. Germline CDR1 reads SGHNT; CDR2 reads YENEEA. The CDR3: CASRTAGTTPGELFF. Written as DNA, the CDR3 is TGTGCCAGCAGGACAGCCGGGACAACACCCGGGGAGCTGTTTTTT.

This chain joins TRBV18 and TRBJ2-5; D perhaps matches TRBD1 (6 bases). Germline V gene lookup returns CDR1 KGHSH and CDR2 LQKENI. CDR3 length equals 13 residues. V gave up 4 bases and J gave up 5 bases, with 11 bases separating them. CDR3 bases: TGTGCCAGCTCACAACAGGGCTCGGAGACCCAGTACTTC. Protein: CASSQQGSETQYF.

This chain joins TRBV7-2 and TRBJ1-2; TRBD1 matches at 7 bases. Germline V gene data show CDR1 as SGHTA and CDR2 as FQGNSA. The CDR3 is 16 residues long. Trimming cost V 7 bases and J 0 bases; bases outside gene matches: 11. The CDR3 nucleotides are TGTGCCAGCACCCTAGGGGGGACAGCCGCTAACTATGGCTACACCTTC. Protein product: CASTLGGTAANYGYTF.

The chain recombines TRBV9 with TRBJ2-5; D uncertain. Germline lookup yields CDR1 SGDLS and CDR2 YYNGEE. The V and J ends lost 4 bases and 4 bases respectively, with 17 bases between them. The CDR3 has 15 residues. For the CDR3, the DNA is TGTGCCAGCAGCCAAAGTAGAGCACTACCAGAGACCCAGTACTTC. Protein: CASSQSRALPETQYF.

This clone was counted only a few times. At one of its ends the junction is not consistent with the germline gene, which may arise from a read error. This chain connects TRBV7-9 to TRBJ1-2; no definite D call. This CDR3 region has 12 residues. Germline V gene data show CDR1 as SEHNR and CDR2 as FQNEAQ (reference sequence). The CDR3 coding sequence is TGTTCCAGCAGCTTCAGAAACTATGGCTACACCTTC. It yields the protein CSSSFRNYGYTF.

This chain connects TRBV4-2 to TRBJ2-7, with no clear D. The V end was cut by 1 base, the J end by 1 base, with 8 bases between. CDR1 is LGHNA, CDR2 YNFKEQ, per germline. The CDR3 runs to 14 residues. The CDR3, as DNA: TGTGCCAGCAGCCAAGCACCGGGTTCCTACGAGCAGTACTTC. Translation gives CASSQAPGSYEQYF.

This clone was seen only a few times. J is TRBJ2-2 and V is TRBV4-2, with 9 bases fitting TRBD2. V trimming: 2 bases; J trimming: 6 bases; junction bases outside the gene matches: 4. The CDR3 length is 15 residues. The germline gives CDR1 LGHNA, CDR2 YNFKEQ. CDR3: CASSQRLAVPGELFF. DNA for the CDR3: TGTGCCAGCAGCCAACGACTAGCGGTTCCCGGGGAGCTGTTTTTT.

By share, this clone counts as medium-sized. This chain joins TRBV28 and TRBJ1-1, with D tentatively TRBD1 (6 bases). The germline V gene encodes CDR1 MDHEN and CDR2 SYDVKM. This CDR3 region has 16 residues. Trimming shortened V by 2 bases and J by 5 bases, and 18 bases separated the two germline ends. The CDR3 nucleotides read TGTGCCAGCAGTTTAGCCCCACGGGGAGGGGGGACTGAAGCTTTCTTT. Translating gives CASSLAPRGGGTEAFF.

This chain joins TRBV4-3 and TRBJ2-7, with unresolved D. Germline loops: CDR1 LGHNA, CDR2 YSLEER. V lost 0 bases to trimming and J lost 0 bases, with 6 bases between them. The CDR3 runs to 14 residues. In DNA, the CDR3 is TGCGCCAGCAGCCAAGATCCTATCTCCTACGAGCAGTACTTC. Amino acids: CASSQDPISYEQYF.

The rearrangement links TRBV7-8 to TRBJ2-1, with TRBD2 matching over 9 bases. V was clipped by 5 bases and J by 9 bases; unmatched bases: 26. From germline, CDR1 is SGHVS and CDR2 FQNEAQ. The length of the CDR3 is 20 residues. The CDR3 spells CASSPRPGDSGSSGVSEQFF. The CDR3 bases are TGTGCCAGCAGCCCCCGTCCCGGGGATAGCGGGAGTAGCGGTGTGAGTGAGCAGTTCTTC. Filled out from reference TRBV7-8 and TRBJ2-1, the complete variable domain reads GAGVSQSPRYKVAKRGQDVALRCDPISGHVSLFWYQQALGQGPEFLTYFQNEAQLDKSGLPSDRFFAERPEGSVSTLKIQRTQQEDSAVYLCASSPRPGDSGSSGVSEQFFGPGTRLTVL.

V usage is TRBV5-6 and J usage is TRBJ2-1, with 10 bases aligning to TRBD2. CDR3 size: 15 residues. The V gene end was trimmed by 1 base and the J gene end by 4 bases; junction bases not matched to a gene: 2. Germline lookup yields CDR1 SGHDT and CDR2 YYEEEE. CDR3: CASSLTSGTYNEQFF. The DNA of the CDR3 is TGTGCCAGCAGCTTGACTAGCGGGACATACAATGAGCAGTTCTTC.